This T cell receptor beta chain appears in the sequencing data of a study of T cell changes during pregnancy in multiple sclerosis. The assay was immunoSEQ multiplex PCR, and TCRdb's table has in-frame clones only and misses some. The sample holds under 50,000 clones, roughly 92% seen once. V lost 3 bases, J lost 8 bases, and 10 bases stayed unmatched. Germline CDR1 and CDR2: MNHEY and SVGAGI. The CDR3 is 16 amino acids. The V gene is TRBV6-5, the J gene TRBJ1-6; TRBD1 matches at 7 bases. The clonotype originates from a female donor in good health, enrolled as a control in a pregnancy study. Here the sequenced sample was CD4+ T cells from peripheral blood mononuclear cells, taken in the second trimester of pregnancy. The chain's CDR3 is CASSYRSTGHHSPLHF. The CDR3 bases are TGTGCCAGCAGTTATCGTTCGACAGGGCACCATTCACCCCTCCACTTT.